What follows are 24 T cell receptor beta chains derived from one specimen sequenced in a study of OX40 agonist ivuxolimab in advanced cancers. Here immunoSEQ multiplex PCR was the method, and the copy in TCRdb shows in-frame clones only, minus some. The repertoire consists of over 25,000 clones, with about three quarters occurring once and the leading ten covering 14%. The sample here was CD4+ or CD8+ T cells sorted from blood, taken in a trial of the OX40 agonist ivuxolimab. These receptors came from an adult with an advanced solid tumor such as melanoma, head and neck, liver or kidney cancer.

The genes are TRBV5-3 and TRBJ1-3, with TRBD1 as a possible D gene (5 bases). TRBV5-3 is placed among ORFs of uncertain function. Trimming removed 1 base at V and 4 bases at J, with 15 bases between. The CDR3 totals 16 residues. CDR3 loop: CARSLKNEGPGNTIYF. Here the CDR3 DNA reads TGTGCCAGAAGCTTGAAGAATGAGGGGCCAGGAAACACCATATATTTT.

This chain joins TRBV5-1 and TRBJ2-5; TRBD1 aligns across 8 bases. J lost 2 bases, V lost 0 bases, and 3 bases had no gene match. The CDR3 contains 15 residues. Germline CDR1 reads SGHRS; CDR2 reads YFSETQ. CDR3 protein: CASSLVTGGQETQYF. DNA for the CDR3: TGCGCCAGCAGCTTGGTCACAGGGGGGCAAGAGACCCAGTACTTC.

The count of this clone is one. V usage is TRBV2 and J usage is TRBJ2-3; TRBD1 matches 7 bases. The CDR3 consists of 17 residues. V lost 0 bases, J lost 2 bases, and 8 bases stayed unmatched. Germline loops: CDR1 SNHLY, CDR2 FYNNEI. The DNA of the CDR3 is TGTGCCAGCAGTGAAGCGGTGGGACAGTCACACACAGATACGCAGTATTTT. Translating it yields CASSEAVGQSHTDTQYF.

V usage is TRBV5-8 and J usage is TRBJ2-1; 10 bases map to TRBD2. Trimming cost V 4 bases and J 5 bases; bases outside gene matches: 6. The CDR3 extends over 15 amino acids. Germline CDR1 and CDR2: SGHTS and YDEGEE. The CDR3 here is CASSRLAGVHNEQFF. DNA for the CDR3: TGTGCCAGCAGCCGCCTAGCGGGGGTCCACAATGAGCAGTTCTTC.

The chain has TRBV5-1 and TRBJ2-1; 11 bases agree with TRBD2. The ends lost 0 bases at V and 7 bases at J; junction bases unmatched: 6. Germline V gives CDR1 SGHRS, CDR2 YFSETQ. The CDR3 is 16 amino acids. CDR3 sequence reads: CASSLEVAGGPNEQFF. In DNA form, the CDR3 reads TGCGCCAGCAGCTTGGAGGTAGCGGGGGGGCCAAATGAGCAGTTCTTC.

The CDR3 here is CASALVPSRGRETQYF. The CDR3 coding sequence is TGTGCCAGCGCCCTAGTACCATCCAGGGGCAGGGAGACCCAGTACTTC. The chain is built from TRBV27 and TRBJ2-5; D possibly corresponds to TRBD1 (6 bases). Trimming removed 8 bases from V and 5 bases from J, with 24 bases in between. The germline V gene encodes CDR1 MNHEY and CDR2 SMNVEV (reference sequence). There are 16 residues in the CDR3.

The V gene is TRBV29-1, the J gene TRBJ1-4; TRBD1 is a possible D gene (5 bases). CDR3 length: 14 amino acids. V was trimmed by 0 bases and J by 6 bases, leaving 11 bases between them. CDR1 is SQVTM, CDR2 ANQGSEA, per germline. The CDR3 loop reads CSVEDGGGDEKLFF. CDR3 nucleotide sequence: TGCAGCGTTGAAGACGGTGGAGGGGATGAAAAACTGTTTTTT.

V and J are TRBV13 and TRBJ2-5, with D perhaps TRBD1 or TRBD2 (5 bases each). The better agreement between TRBJ2-7 and the DNA end casts doubt on the J call. Germline lookup yields CDR1 PRHDT and CDR2 FYEKMQ (reference sequence). The CDR3 consists of 11 residues. The CDR3 reads CASSEGPEQYF. In DNA form, the CDR3 reads TGTGCCAGCAGTGAGGGACCCGAGCAGTACTTC.

The chain is built from TRBV7-6 and TRBJ2-3; tentatively, D is TRBD1 or TRBD2 (5 bases each). V was pared by 2 bases and J by 0 bases, with 12 bases between. The CDR3 covers 16 residues. CDR1 and CDR2 (germline): SGHVS, FNYEAQ. Here the CDR3 reads CASSLLRDLSTDTQYF. CDR3 coding DNA: TGTGCCAGCAGCTTACTCCGGGACCTTAGCACAGATACGCAGTATTTT.

As regards this clone: The junction differs from germline at one of its ends, possibly a read error. J is TRBJ1-5 and V is TRBV19; 10 bases map to TRBD1. Looked up from germline, CDR1 is LNHDA and CDR2 is SQIVND (reference sequence). The CDR3 totals 16 residues. The CDR3 loop is CTSSRGTGARGQPQHF. CDR3 nucleotides: TGTACCAGTAGTAGGGGGACAGGGGCCCGGGGGCAGCCCCAGCATTTT.

The V gene is TRBV15, the J gene TRBJ1-5; D gene ambiguous. Per germline, CDR1 LNHNV and CDR2 YYDKDF (reference sequence). With 8 bases removed from V and 6 bases from J, the gap between germline ends came to 14 bases. The CDR3 has 13 residues. The CDR3 sequence: CATGRAGSQPQHF. In DNA form, the CDR3 reads TGTGCCACCGGGCGGGCCGGAAGTCAGCCCCAGCATTTT.

This clone has only one observation. The CDR3, as DNA: TGTGCCAGCACCCCAAGGTCTGGAACAGATACGCAGTATTTT. Translated, it gives CASTPRSGTDTQYF. The chain couples TRBV6-6 to TRBJ2-3; D unclear. V was cut by 7 bases and J by 3 bases, with 14 bases left in between. CDR3 length equals 14 residues. Looked up from germline, CDR1 is MNHNY and CDR2 is SVGAGI (reference sequence).

V is TRBV9 and J is TRBJ2-3, with 10 bases identical to TRBD2. V shed 4 bases and J 0 bases; nucleotides not matched to a gene: 14. The CDR3 sequence is 19 residues long. Per germline, CDR1 SGDLS and CDR2 YYNGEE. The CDR3 region has the DNA TGTGCCAGCAGCAACCAACTTCCCACTAGCGGGGCGAGCACAGATACGCAGTATTTT. This codes for CASSNQLPTSGASTDTQYF.

This rearrangement joins TRBV10-3 to TRBJ2-7; perhaps TRBD1 as D (5 bases). CDR1 ENHRY and CDR2 SYGVKD come from the germline V gene. The CDR3 sequence is 15 residues long. Trimming cost V 0 bases and J 3 bases, with 12 bases left between them. CDR3 amino acids: CAISESSPRVYEQYF. The CDR3 DNA is TGTGCCATCAGTGAGTCATCCCCCAGGGTCTACGAGCAGTACTTC.

The J gene is TRBJ2-3, the V gene TRBV10-2; perhaps TRBD1 as D (5 bases). V was trimmed by 2 bases and J by 7 bases, leaving 7 bases between them. CDR1 WSHSY and CDR2 SAAADI come from the germline V gene. The CDR3 spans 12 residues. The CDR3 loop reads CASSEVGHTQYF. In nucleotides, the CDR3 is TGCGCCAGCAGTGAGGTGGGGCATACGCAGTATTTT.

The sample holds a few counts of this clone. The rearrangement joins TRBV20-1 to TRBJ1-2; D remains unclear. The V gene lost 0 bases and the J gene lost 8 bases, with 7 bases spanning the gap. The germline gives CDR1 DFQATT, CDR2 SNEGSKA (reference sequence). This CDR3 comprises 11 residues. The CDR3 sequence: CSAREGTGYTF. CDR3 sequence (DNA): TGCAGTGCTAGAGAGGGCACAGGCTACACCTTC.

The CDR3 region is CASSPGGLTQYF. The CDR3 region has the DNA TGCGCCAGCAGCCCGGGGGGACTAACGCAGTATTTT. This chain uses TRBV5-1 with TRBJ2-3, with 7 bases fitting TRBD2. This CDR3 region has 12 residues. Germline-derived CDR1 and CDR2 are SGHRS and YFSETQ. The J segment lost 9 bases and the V segment lost 4 bases, leaving 5 bases of the junction unmatched.

V usage is TRBV7-9 and J usage is TRBJ2-2; 7 positions match TRBD1. V dropped 1 base and J dropped 1; count of bases not matched to a gene: 6. This CDR3 region has 17 residues. Per germline, CDR1 SEHNR and CDR2 FQNEAQ (reference sequence). The CDR3 DNA reads as TGTGCCAGCAGCTTAGTCGTCAGGGGGTGGAACACCGGGGAGCTGTTTTTT. This gives the protein CASSLVVRGWNTGELFF.

The gene calls are TRBV6-6 and TRBJ2-3; a weak D match, TRBD1 (5 bases). The germline V gene encodes CDR1 MNHNY and CDR2 SVGAGI (reference sequence). V lost 5 bases to trimming and J lost 0 bases, with 6 bases between them. The CDR3 contains 13 residues. CDR3 sequence: CASSRQSTDTQYF. The CDR3 nucleotides are TGTGCCAGCAGTCGACAGAGCACAGATACGCAGTATTTT.

The chain couples TRBV7-8 to TRBJ2-3; the D is unclear. Germline CDR1 reads SGHVS; CDR2 reads FQNEAQ. There are 13 residues in the CDR3. Trimming shortened V by 5 bases and J by 4 bases, and 10 bases separated the two germline ends. The DNA of the CDR3 is TGTGCCAGCAGCCTGGTTTTGGCAGATACGCAGTATTTT. It specifies CASSLVLADTQYF.

This clone was seen only a few times. The J gene is TRBJ2-7, the V gene TRBV4-1; 8 positions agree with TRBD1. Germline loops: CDR1 MGHRA, CDR2 YSYEKL. The CDR3 contains 15 residues. The junction had 11 bases not matched to a gene; V was cut back by 1 base and J by 9 bases. Here the CDR3 reads CASSQGPGGPSGQYF. Here the CDR3 DNA reads TGCGCCAGCAGCCAAGGCCCAGGGGGCCCGAGCGGGCAGTACTTC.

This chain connects TRBV7-6 to TRBJ2-7; 7 bases match TRBD1. CDR3 length: 14 amino acids. The trim removed 4 bases at V and 5 bases at J, leaving 8 bases unmatched. Germline CDR1 is SGHVS and CDR2 is FNYEAQ. The CDR3 protein is CASSSLTGHDEQYF. CDR3 bases: TGTGCCAGCAGCTCCTTGACAGGGCACGACGAGCAGTACTTC.

V is TRBV15 and J is TRBJ1-2; D is undetermined. CDR1 LNHNV and CDR2 YYDKDF come from the germline V gene (reference sequence). Trimming removed 6 bases at V and 4 bases at J, with 12 bases between. The CDR3 covers 13 residues. The CDR3 nucleotides are TGTGCCACCAGGGGCCCCGGAATCTATGGCTACACCTTC. Encoded protein: CATRGPGIYGYTF.

The chain uses TRBV5-4 and TRBJ2-7; 7 positions match TRBD2. This CDR3 has 15 amino acids. The V gene end was trimmed by 2 bases and the J gene end by 2 bases; junction bases not matched to a gene: 7. The germline CDR1 and CDR2 sequences are SGHNT and YYREEE (reference sequence). CDR3 loop: CASSFGGGVTYEQYF. The CDR3 DNA sequence: TGTGCCAGCAGCTTCGGCGGGGGTGTAACCTACGAGCAGTACTTC.